Listed here is a single T cell receptor beta chain. Its antigen is still unknown. Base qualities are missing; no much larger clone stands one base away. Library construction relied on RACE. TCRdb lists the instrument as NextSeq 500. During library preparation, unique molecular identifiers were attached to individual cDNA molecules so that TCRs could be counted quantitatively and reproducibly. For every blood RNA sample, sequencing covered both the TCR alpha and TCR beta chains. As for the original processing: Samples had a median of roughly 91,000 TCRs, with a range from about 23,224 to 700,000. The Decombinator software suite was used to annotate the V, J and CDR3 of the TCR reads. To make PS versus PT1 abundance plots, every sample was subsampled to the same number of TCRs (28,000). TCRs were defined as expanded if absent before sensitization and observed at least eight times at the 2-week time point. Through fastp at Q25 and MiXCR, TCRdb rebuilt clones from the public reads, retaining in-frame beta chains. Every distinct CDR3 protein forms one entry, paired with its most common genes and DNA. None of the V and J calls come from the authors' own analysis; TCRdb made them. Counted in this sample were around 330,000 distinct CDR3 sequences; approximately 5.8% of them appeared once. The ten largest clones take up about 7.7% of the sample.

These data are taken from a study of human T cells and chemical hapten exposure (dated by TCRdb to about 2021). About the investigation overall: For sensitization, 2% DPC in acetone was applied to a 2 cm by 2 cm area of upper inner arm skin. Libraries were pooled for sequencing, and per-sample TCR yields varied mainly because of small differences in library volumes within the pool. Patch tests used Finn chambers with 0.01% DPC on the upper back, scored after 6 days by International Contact Dermatitis Research Group standards. Blood was sampled from patients pre-sensitization (week 0) and at 2, 6 and about 24 weeks after DPC sensitization. Most of the patients in the cohort were female, and the cohort covered alopecia areata with under or over 50% scalp involvement, alopecia totalis and alopecia universalis. Around 30 alopecia patients provided blood for TCR sequencing at one to four time points (pre-sensitization, 2, 6 and 24 weeks). Throughout the study period of 20 to 30 weeks, patients also received therapeutic DPC doses to the scalp every week. In alopecia patients, the study followed how the peripheral blood TCR repertoire changed in vivo over primary and secondary sensitization to diphenylcyclopropenone (DPC), a hapten.

According to the germline V gene (reference sequence), CDR1 reads MNHNY and CDR2 reads SVGAGI. The CDR3 holds 12 amino acids from the cysteine to the phenylalanine. Just CDR3 DNA is preserved here, 36 bases in frame from base 1. V is pared back by 0 bases and J by 3 bases, with 3 bases lying between the germline termini. General conclusions and limits of the study: After repeated subsampling, the strength of the expansion versus patch-test correlation and the threshold at which it became significant changed. Because every patient had alopecia, a presumed autoimmune disease, the patients' immune response might differ from that of healthy individuals. No change with DPC sensitization was found in the number of TCRs above 1 in 1000 frequency, and no evidence of global repertoire structure alterations was found. Patch test score correlated positively with the number of PT1 expanded TCRs, reaching significance at thresholds 8, 16 and 32 but not at 4. Significantly more large CDR3 similarity clusters were formed by expanded TCRs than by pre-sensitization or healthy control sets, consistent with antigen-driven responses.

This specimen's time point label, per the study, means: pre-sensitization, week 0. What the treatment or condition label conveys for this sample: therapeutic diphenylcyclopropenone sensitization with weekly scalp DPC. Blood at each patch-test visit was drawn before the patch test was applied. Patients were eligible if aged 18 to 70, diagnosed with alopecia and judged suitable for DPC therapy, and pregnant patients were excluded. Total RNA was extracted from unfractionated whole blood that had been collected in Tempus Blood RNA tubes. This sample comprised whole blood, obtained in connection with sensitization to the hapten diphenylcyclopropenone (DPC). The chain is made from TRBV6-6 and TRBJ2-7; the D gene lacks a confident call. The TCR sequence derives from a woman aged 18-29 years with alopecia areata. Some clones in this sample may be carry-over from other donors' samples. The CDR3 here reads CASSYSNYEQYF. The nucleotide sequence reads as follows: TGTGCCAGCAGTTACTCCAACTACGAGCAGTACTTC.